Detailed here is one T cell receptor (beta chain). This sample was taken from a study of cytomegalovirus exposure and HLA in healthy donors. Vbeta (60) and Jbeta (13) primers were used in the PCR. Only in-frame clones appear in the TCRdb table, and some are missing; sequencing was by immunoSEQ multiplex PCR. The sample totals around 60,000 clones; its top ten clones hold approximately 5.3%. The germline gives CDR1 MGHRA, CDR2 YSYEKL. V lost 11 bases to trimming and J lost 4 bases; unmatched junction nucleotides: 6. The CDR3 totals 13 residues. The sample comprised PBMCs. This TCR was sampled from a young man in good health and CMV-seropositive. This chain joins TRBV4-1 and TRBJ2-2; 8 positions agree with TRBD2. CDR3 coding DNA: TGCGCCTCGGGGGGGCCGGGCACCGGGGAGCTGTTTTTT. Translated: CASGGPGTGELFF.